These 13 T cell receptor beta chains originate from one sample sequenced in a study of CD8 T cells in Susac syndrome. Random-hexamer reverse transcription was applied to roughly 0.5 to 1 ug RNA. Via MiXCR, TCRdb re-called the immunoSEQ multiplex PCR reads, giving one row per CDR3 protein. This table has roughly 180,000 distinct CDR3 sequences, 90% to 95% appearing once. Sequencing used CD4+ T cells from PBMCs. The source of these receptors is a human donor in good health.

This chain links TRBV9 with TRBJ2-7, with 10 bases matching TRBD2. The CDR3 totals 14 residues. The germline V gene has CDR1 SGDLS and CDR2 YYNGEE. V lost 0 bases, J lost 6 bases, and 3 bases stayed unmatched. CDR3 bases: TGTGCCAGCAGCGTAGGGCTAGCGGGGGCCGAGCAGTACTTC. It codes for CASSVGLAGAEQYF.

V is TRBV5-4 and J is TRBJ2-7; 9 positions match TRBD2. Germline V lookup: CDR1 SGHNT, CDR2 YYREEE (reference sequence). J gave up 2 bases and V 4 bases, and 13 bases lay outside the gene matches. CDR3 size: 17 residues. The CDR3 DNA reads as TGTGCCAGCAGCCCCACCCAGCTGGGCGGGGGGGCCTACGAGCAGTACTTC. Translating gives CASSPTQLGGGAYEQYF.

This sequence joins TRBV20-1 and TRBJ2-3; 7 bases align to TRBD2. CDR1 and CDR2 from the germline V gene are DFQATT and SNEGSKA (reference sequence). The V and J ends lost 7 bases and 1 base, in that order; junction bases with no gene match: 8. There are 14 residues in the CDR3. The CDR3 loop reads CSGTDRGGTDTQYF. The CDR3 DNA follows: TGCAGTGGAACCGACCGGGGGGGCACAGATACGCAGTATTTT.

The chain combines TRBV20-1 with TRBJ2-3; D remains unclear. The CDR3 totals 12 residues. In germline, CDR1 is DFQATT, CDR2 SNEGSKA (reference sequence). The V and J ends lost 6 bases and 4 bases respectively, with 11 bases between them. The CDR3 sequence is CSANGRADTQYF. CDR3 nucleotide sequence: TGCAGTGCCAACGGACGGGCAGATACGCAGTATTTT.

The chain combines TRBV12-3 or TRBV12-4 with TRBJ2-2; 7 bases agree with TRBD1. This CDR3 comprises 15 residues. J gave up 1 base and V 6 bases, and 5 bases lay outside the gene matches. As DNA, the CDR3 is TGTGCCAGCAGGGAAAACAGGGGGAACACCGGGGAGCTGTTTTTT. Its translation is CASRENRGNTGELFF.

This chain connects TRBV3-1 to TRBJ2-1; 10 bases match TRBD2. Germline CDR1 and CDR2: LGHDT and YNNKEL (reference sequence). Trimming at V came to 10 bases and at J to 6 bases, leaving 3 bases not matched to a gene. The CDR3 extends over 12 amino acids. The CDR3 DNA reads TGTGCCAACTTAGCGGGGGGCAATGAGCAGTTCTTC. It yields the protein CANLAGGNEQFF.

Only one count was recorded for this clonotype. V gene TRBV5-8 combines with J gene TRBJ1-4; D ambiguous. The germline gives CDR1 SGHTS, CDR2 YDEGEE. V shed 0 bases and J shed 7 bases, with 7 bases lying between them. The CDR3 is 13 residues long. The CDR3 here is CASSLDYVEKLFF. CDR3 in DNA: TGTGCCAGCAGCTTGGACTATGTTGAAAAACTGTTTTTT.

This chain links TRBV30 with TRBJ2-5, with 7 nucleotides matching TRBD1. Trimming cost V 4 bases and J 4 bases; bases outside gene matches: 0. This CDR3 spans 11 amino acids. Looked up from germline, CDR1 is GTSNPN and CDR2 is SVGIG (reference sequence). CDR3 loop: CAWTGGETQYF. The DNA for the CDR3 is TGTGCCTGGACAGGGGGAGAGACCCAGTACTTC.

V and J are TRBV6-2 or TRBV6-3 and TRBJ2-3; D is ambiguous. Trimming took 4 bases from V and 5 from J, leaving 13 bases between them. CDR1 is MNHEY, CDR2 SVGEGT, per germline. There are 14 residues in the CDR3. The DNA of the CDR3 is TGTGCCAGCAGTTTCAGGTCATTAGAAGATACGCAGTATTTT. It specifies CASSFRSLEDTQYF.

V and J are TRBV20-1 and TRBJ1-2; tentative D call: TRBD1 (5 bases). From germline, CDR1 is DFQATT and CDR2 SNEGSKA (reference sequence). The CDR3 totals 15 residues. Deletions cut 3 bases from V and 1 base from J, with 15 bases between. DNA of the CDR3: TGCAGTGCTAGCCCCCGCCCGGGGGATAACTATGGCTACACCTTC. It specifies CSASPRPGDNYGYTF.

The chain has TRBV7-9 and TRBJ1-1, with D hard to call. This CDR3 comprises 12 residues. Germline CDR1 and CDR2: SEHNR and FQNEAQ (reference sequence). Trimming left V 5 bases short and J 4 bases short, with 8 bases between. CDR3 DNA sequence: TGTGCCAGCAGCACGATAAGCACTGAAGCTTTCTTT. Protein product: CASSTISTEAFF.

J is TRBJ2-5 and V is TRBV3-1; D gene uncertain. The V end lost 4 bases, the J end lost 5 bases, and 17 bases lay between the germline ends. Germline V lookup: CDR1 LGHDT, CDR2 YNNKEL (reference sequence). The CDR3 contains 15 residues. The CDR3 sequence is CASSRRGRYVETQYF. CDR3 DNA sequence: TGTGCCAGCAGCCGCCGTGGGCGGTATGTGGAGACCCAGTACTTC.

The chain links TRBV6-5 to TRBJ2-7; 8 nucleotides match TRBD1. The CDR3 runs to 15 residues. The J segment lost 1 base and the V segment lost 6 bases, leaving 8 bases of the junction unmatched. CDR1 and CDR2 (germline): MNHEY, SVGAGI. CDR3 sequence: CASRLGTGSSYEQYF. The CDR3 bases are TGTGCCAGCAGACTTGGGACAGGATCTTCCTACGAGCAGTACTTC.